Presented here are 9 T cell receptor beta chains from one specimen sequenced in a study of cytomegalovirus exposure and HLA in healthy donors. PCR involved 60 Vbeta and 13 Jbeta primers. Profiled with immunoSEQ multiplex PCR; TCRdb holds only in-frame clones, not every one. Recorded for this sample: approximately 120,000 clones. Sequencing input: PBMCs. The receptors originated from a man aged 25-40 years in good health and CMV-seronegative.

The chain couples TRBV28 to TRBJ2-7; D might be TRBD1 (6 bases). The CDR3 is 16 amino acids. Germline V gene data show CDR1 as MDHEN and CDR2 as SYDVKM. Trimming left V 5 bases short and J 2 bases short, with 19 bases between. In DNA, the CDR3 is TGTGCCAGCAGTAACTCCCCGGACAGCTCGACCTACGAGCAGTACTTC. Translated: CASSNSPDSSTYEQYF.

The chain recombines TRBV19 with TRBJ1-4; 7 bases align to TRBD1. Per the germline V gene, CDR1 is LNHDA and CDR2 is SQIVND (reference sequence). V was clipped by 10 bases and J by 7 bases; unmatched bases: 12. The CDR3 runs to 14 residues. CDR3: CATPIEGAGEKLFF. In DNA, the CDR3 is TGTGCCACCCCAATAGAGGGGGCGGGTGAAAAACTGTTTTTT.

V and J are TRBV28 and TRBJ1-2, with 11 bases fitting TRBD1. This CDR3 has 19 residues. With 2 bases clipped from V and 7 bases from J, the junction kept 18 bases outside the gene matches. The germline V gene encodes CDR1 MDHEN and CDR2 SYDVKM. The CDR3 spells CASSLVLGDRGSLEGGYTF. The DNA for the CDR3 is TGTGCCAGCAGTTTAGTCCTAGGGGACAGGGGGTCCCTTGAGGGTGGCTACACCTTC.

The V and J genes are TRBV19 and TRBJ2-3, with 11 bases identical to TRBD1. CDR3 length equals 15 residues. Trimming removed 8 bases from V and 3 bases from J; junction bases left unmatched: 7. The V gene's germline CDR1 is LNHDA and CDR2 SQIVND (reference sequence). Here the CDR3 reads CASGGTGGPTDTQYF. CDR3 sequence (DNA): TGTGCCAGTGGGGGGACAGGGGGTCCGACAGATACGCAGTATTTT.

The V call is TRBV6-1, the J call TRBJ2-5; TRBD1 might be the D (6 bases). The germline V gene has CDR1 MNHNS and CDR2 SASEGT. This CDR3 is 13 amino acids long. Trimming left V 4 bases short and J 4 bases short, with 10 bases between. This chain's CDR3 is CASSGSGAETQYF. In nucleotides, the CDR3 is TGTGCCAGCAGTGGATCAGGGGCAGAGACCCAGTACTTC.

The CDR3 DNA is TGTGCCAGCATATCTAGCCGCCACGAGCAGTACTTC. As protein: CASISSRHEQYF. The V gene is TRBV21-1, the J gene TRBJ2-7; the DNA was not used to check the table's D call, TRBD2. TRBV21-1 is annotated as a pseudogene. The CDR3 runs to 12 residues.

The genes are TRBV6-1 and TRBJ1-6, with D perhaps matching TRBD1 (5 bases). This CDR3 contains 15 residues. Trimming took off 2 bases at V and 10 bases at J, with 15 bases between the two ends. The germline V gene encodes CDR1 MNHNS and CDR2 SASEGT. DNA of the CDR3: TGTGCCAGCAGTGAATCTCAGGGCCCGTACTCACCCCTCCACTTT. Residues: CASSESQGPYSPLHF.

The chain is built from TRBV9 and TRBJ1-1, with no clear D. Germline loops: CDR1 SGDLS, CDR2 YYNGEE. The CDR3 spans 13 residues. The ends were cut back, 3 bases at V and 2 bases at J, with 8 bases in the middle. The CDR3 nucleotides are TGTGCCAGCAGCGGATCAGATAACACTGAAGCTTTCTTT. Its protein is CASSGSDNTEAFF.

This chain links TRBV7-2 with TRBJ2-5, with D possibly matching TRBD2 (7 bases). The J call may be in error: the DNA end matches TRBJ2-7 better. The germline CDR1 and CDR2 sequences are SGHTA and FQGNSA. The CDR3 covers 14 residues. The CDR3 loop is CASSLGGLGYEQYF. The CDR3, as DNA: TGTGCCAGCAGCCTGGGGGGGCTCGGGTACGAGCAGTACTTC.